This T cell receptor (beta chain) was retrieved from a study of radiotherapy plus CTLA-4 blockade in lung cancer. Findings of the study overall: In blood, TCR clones derived from the tumor expanded after radiotherapy plus ipilimumab.

With respect to this clone: Its cognate antigen is unknown.

The V and J ends lost 6 bases and 2 bases, in that order; junction bases with no gene match: 8. Germline-derived CDR1 and CDR2 are SEHNR and FQNEAQ (reference sequence). There are 15 residues in the CDR3. Repertoires were generated with immunoSEQ multiplex PCR, while TCRdb's copy carries only in-frame clones and drops some. The data hold roughly 51,000 clones, with 65% to 90% observed a single time. Specimen: peripheral blood, collected from a patient treated with radiotherapy plus ipilimumab. This clonotype was sampled from a human donor with non-small cell lung cancer that progressed on radiotherapy plus ipilimumab. Some clones in this sample may be carry-over from other donors' samples. The genes are TRBV7-9 and TRBJ2-3, with 7 bases aligning to TRBD2. CDR3 loop: CASRFASGNTDTQYF. For the CDR3, the DNA is TGTGCCAGCAGGTTTGCTAGCGGAAACACAGATACGCAGTATTTT.